This paragraph reports one TCR beta chain. It has no known antigen specificity. Nothing much larger sits one base from this clone, and base qualities are not available. The data stem from a study of shared clonotypes between healthy human individuals (dated by TCRdb to 2018 to 2020). Describing the broader study: A couple of women and a few men aged 18 to 49 years were included in the cohort. Between about 0.8 and 9 billion PBMCs per donor were obtained by leukapheresis. Libraries were prepared and TCR repertoires were sequenced by different laboratories using diverse techniques, in order to increase sequencing depth and limit assay-specific biases. For each donor, CD4 naive and CD4 memory were each given three plates, CD8 naive was given two plates, and CD8 memory was given one plate. Blood TCR repertoires of a handful of healthy adults were deeply sequenced to estimate repertoire size and the extent of clonotype sharing between individuals. Results and caveats for the whole study, not just this receptor: Across a handful of donors, approximately 4.9% of naive CD4, 3% to 4% of naive CD8, about 2.3% of memory CD4, and under 0.45% of memory CD8 clonotypes were shared. Sampling was restricted to blood, and TCR repertoires in tissues likely differ from the TCR repertoires found in blood. Compared with non-shared clonotypes, the clonotypes found in all four sorted-subset donors had higher generation probabilities. Because the study included a small number of donors, the genetic and exposure-history diversity represented was limited. Rarefaction of sorted-subset datasets indicated incomplete sequencing despite the large sequencing depth. Based on pairwise subsampling, the degree of clonotype sharing among donors was expected to be affected by sequencing depth. Larger estimated clonotype richness was generally found for naive subsets than for memory subsets.

Using the deep immunoSEQ assay, multiplex PCR amplified TCR CDR3 regions from genomic DNA. Extracted genomic DNA from each cell subset was distributed evenly across all wells of several immunoSEQ 96-well plates, and each plate was treated as a replicate. For sorted subsets, approximately 190 ng of genomic DNA, equivalent to roughly 30,000 T cell genomes, went into each replicate PCR. The purified libraries were quantified using a Qubit 3.0 fluorometer, sized with a Bioanalyzer 2100, and then quantified again using the KAPA Library Quantification kit. A separate single-read 150-cycle Illumina NextSeq 550 flow cell was used to sequence each immunoSEQ 96-well plate. In the source study's methods: Because the immunoSEQ output included only junctional sequences and no quality scores, the filtering could not be the same as the filtering used for full-length reads. Sequences were annotated with PyIR, a Python wrapper for IgBLAST v1.9, using IMGT germline references to assign V/J genes and CDR3. Reads were filtered out if the reads had weak V/J assignments (E-value above 1e-6), no CDR3, stop codons, out-of-frame junctions, or ambiguous translated residues. V3J clonotypes were defined by identical inferred V gene, J gene, and CDR3 amino acid sequence. Percentage overlap between repertoires was computed as shared unique clonotypes divided by the size of the smaller repertoire. Richness of each repertoire was evaluated using RTK rarefaction, the Chao1 estimator, and Recon v2.1 estimates of unobserved clonotypes. For all TCRbeta clonotypes obtained by the gDNA method from a few donors, generation probabilities were computed with OLGA. Entries here come from immuneACCESS through TCRdb and include only in-frame sequences with V and J called. Some clones fail to appear in such tables; in the studies checked, an unresolved V gene covers under half of the shortfall, and the cause of the remainder is unknown. V, J and clone size are those of that table, while D and trimming were read from the DNA. The sample yields about 2.4 million clones; approximately 93% were counted once. The ten largest clonotypes hold more than 0.35% of the sample.

Healthy HIV-negative adults with no recently reported acute infections or vaccinations were included as donors. Every donor was a Caucasian adult residing in Nashville, Tennessee, USA. CD4+ T cells were enriched through magnetic negative selection, after which naive cells were positively selected on CD45RA and the remaining negative fraction served as the memory subset. Blood was obtained by leukapheresis, after which PBMCs were separated by Ficoll-Histopaque density gradient centrifugation and cryopreserved in liquid nitrogen vapor phase. Purity and quantity of every magnetically sorted T cell population were checked by analytical flow cytometry. Genomic DNA was isolated from each sorted fraction and quantified by UV absorbance on a Nanodrop 2000c. V loses 10 bases of germline sequence and J loses 2 bases, and the interval between the two ends is 6 bases. The germline V gene gives CDR1 as SNHLY and CDR2 as FYNNEI. The CDR3 covers 11 residues, taking in both the cysteine and the phenylalanine. Solely the CDR3 DNA is kept, with 33 bases framed from the first base.

This TCR came from a man younger than 30 in good health. Some clones in this sample may be carry-over from other donors' samples. The receptor chain draws on TRBV2 and TRBJ2-1; the D gene cannot be resolved reliably. Sample: naive CD4+ T cells from PBMCs. Taken with the paper, the label for cell subset or site translates to: CD45RA+ positively selected. The sequenced DNA: TGTGCCACCACCCCCTACAATGAGCAGTTCTTC. This translates into CATTPYNEQFF.